Presented here are 9 T cell receptor beta chains from one specimen sequenced in a study of blood T cell repertoires in COVID-19. Assay: immunoSEQ multiplex PCR; the TCRdb copy retains only in-frame clones and omits some. The profile shows approximately 53,000 clones, 65% to 85% of them singletons. The sample consisted of peripheral blood. The receptor set was obtained from a man in his forties with acute or convalescent COVID-19.

This clone was detected only once. The CDR3 DNA is TGTGCCAGCAGCAGAACCTCCGGGACTCTACAAGAGACCCAGTACTTC. Translating gives CASSRTSGTLQETQYF. The chain uses TRBV3-1 (or the pseudogene TRBV3-2) and TRBJ2-5; perhaps TRBD2 as D (6 bases). V lost 5 bases and J lost 2, with 18 bases in between. There are 16 residues in the CDR3. Germline V lookup: CDR1 LGHDT, CDR2 YNNKEL (reference sequence).

J is TRBJ2-1 and V is TRBV4-1; TRBD1 agrees at 7 bases. The CDR3 length is 14 residues. V dropped 4 bases and J dropped 6; count of bases not matched to a gene: 6. The germline gives CDR1 MGHRA, CDR2 YSYEKL. CDR3 sequence reads: CASSPHGTVNEQFF. The CDR3 region has the DNA TGCGCCAGCAGCCCCCACGGGACAGTCAATGAGCAGTTCTTC.

This chain uses TRBV6-1 with TRBJ1-3; TRBD1 matches 7 bases. Germline assignment: CDR1 MNHNS and CDR2 SASEGT. Trimming removed 4 bases from V and 2 bases from J; junction bases left unmatched: 11. The CDR3 has 17 residues. The CDR3 nucleotides read TGTGCCAGCAGTGGGGTAAAGACAGGGAACCCTGGAAACACCATATATTTT. Its translation is CASSGVKTGNPGNTIYF.

The rearrangement joins TRBV11-2 to TRBJ2-7, with a tentative D call TRBD2 (5 bases). Germline loops: CDR1 SGHAT, CDR2 FQNNGV. The CDR3 has 15 amino acids. Trimming left V 0 bases short and J 6 bases short, with 15 bases between. The CDR3 loop is CASSLDQFLASEQYF. CDR3 nucleotides: TGTGCCAGCAGCTTAGATCAGTTCCTAGCAAGCGAGCAGTACTTC.

The chain links TRBV5-3 to TRBJ2-2, with 7 positions matching TRBD2. Being an ORF, TRBV5-3 has a function that is uncertain. This CDR3 region has 17 residues. Losses at the gene ends were 0 bases for V and 4 bases for J; bases not matched to a gene: 9. The CDR3 reads CARSLGDYPTITGELFF. The CDR3 DNA is TGTGCCAGAAGCTTGGGGGACTATCCCACTATCACCGGGGAGCTGTTTTTT.

To note about this clone: The same CDR3 can be traced to other DNA sequences in this sample. The J gene is TRBJ2-7, the V gene TRBV25-1; 12 positions match TRBD2. V dropped 3 bases and J dropped 6; count of bases not matched to a gene: 0. CDR1 is MGHDK and CDR2 is SYGVNS in the germline V gene. The CDR3 runs to 13 residues. The CDR3, as DNA: TGTGCCAGCAGTGAGGGACTAGCGGGCGAGCAGTACTTC. It encodes CASSEGLAGEQYF.

The chain combines TRBV25-1 with TRBJ1-1; a possible D gene is TRBD1 (6 bases). V was shortened by 3 bases and J by 6 bases, with 14 bases between the two germline ends. CDR3 length: 14 amino acids. CDR1 and CDR2 from the germline V gene are MGHDK and SYGVNS. Here the CDR3 DNA reads TGTGCCAGCAGTGAGGGGGGGGCAATATCTGAAGCTTTCTTT. Residues: CASSEGGAISEAFF.

The rearrangement uses TRBV30 and TRBJ1-3, with 7 bases lining up with TRBD1. There are 14 residues in the CDR3. With V trimmed by 6 bases and J by 4 bases, 9 bases remained unmatched. CDR1 is GTSNPN, CDR2 SVGIG, per germline (reference sequence). The CDR3 reads CACPQGLGGNTIYF. The CDR3 DNA is TGTGCCTGCCCACAGGGGCTCGGGGGAAACACCATATATTTT.

The V and J genes are TRBV7-8 and TRBJ2-7; 8 nucleotides align to TRBD2. Trimming took 3 bases from V and 7 from J; bases not matched to a gene: 5. The CDR3 spans 13 residues. Germline V gene data show CDR1 as SGHVS and CDR2 as FQNEAQ. The CDR3: CASSFGGAGEQYV. CDR3 nucleotides: TGTGCCAGCAGCTTCGGGGGGGCAGGGGAGCAGTACGTC.